These T cell receptor beta chains were read from a single sample in a study of cytomegalovirus exposure and HLA in healthy donors. Profiled with immunoSEQ multiplex PCR; TCRdb holds only in-frame clones, not every one. This sample has 150,000 to 190,000 clones, with roughly 85% found just once. Sequenced sample: PBMCs. The receptor source for this set is a woman aged 18-30 years in good health and CMV-seronegative. The CDR3 runs from the conserved cysteine through the conserved F or W. D genes are given only for firm matches. Clone size is stated in some rows and not others, as once, few, many or a class when expanded.

j_call clone_size d_call v_call cdr3_aa cdr3_nt
TRBJ1-2 - - TRBV20-1 CSARAGYGYTF TGCAGTGCTAGAGCGGGCTATGGCTACACCTTC
TRBJ1-3 - TRBD1 TRBV5-1 CASSGLGQSGNTIYF TGCGCCAGCAGCGGGCTGGGACAGTCTGGAAACACCATATATTTT
TRBJ2-3 - - TRBV7-9 CASSLEPGIWIDTQYF TGTGCCAGCAGCTTAGAACCAGGGATCTGGATTGATACGCAGTATTTT
TRBJ2-7 - - TRBV7-2 CASSYDYQTYEQYF TGTGCCAGCAGCTACGACTACCAAACCTACGAGCAGTACTTC
TRBJ1-2 - - TRBV7-9 CASSLPGNYGYTF TGTGCCAGCAGCTTACCGGGGAACTATGGCTACACCTTC
TRBJ2-4 - - TRBV3-2 CASSQGEYF TGTGCCAGCAGCCAAGGCGAGTACTTC
TRBJ2-2 - - TRBV9 CASSGGGAMGNTGELFF TGTGCCAGCAGCGGAGGGGGGGCCATGGGGAACACCGGGGAGCTGTTTTTT
TRBJ2-4 - TRBD2 TRBV2 CASSWTSGTRIQYF TGTGCCAGCAGTTGGACTAGCGGGACCCGCATTCAGTACTTC
TRBJ2-1 - TRBD2 TRBV6-5 CASRTAGGGNEQFF TGTGCCAGCAGGACAGCGGGGGGGGGCAATGAGCAGTTCTTC
TRBJ1-1 - - TRBV7-2 CASSLGGPREAFF TGTGCCAGCAGCTTAGGAGGGCCGCGCGAAGCTTTCTTT
TRBJ2-7 - TRBD1 TRBV13 CASSSGTDYEQYF TGTGCCAGCAGCTCCGGGACAGACTACGAGCAGTACTTC
TRBJ1-2 - - TRBV28 CASNLRVGGRGYYGYTF TGTGCCAGCAACCTGAGGGTAGGAGGGAGGGGATACTATGGCTACACCTTC
TRBJ2-4 - - TRBV6-1 CASSQVGIAKNIQYF TGTGCCAGCAGTCAAGTCGGGATAGCCAAAAACATTCAGTACTTC
TRBJ1-2 - TRBD1 TRBV5-6 CASSLSDRGYGYTF TGTGCCAGCAGCTTGTCGGACAGGGGCTATGGCTACACCTTC
TRBJ2-3 - - TRBV2 CASLSDTQYF TGTGCCAGCTTATCAGATACGCAGTATTTT
TRBJ1-6 - - TRBV28 CASSPRAGAYNSPLHF TGTGCCAGCAGCCCGAGGGCGGGAGCCTATAATTCACCCCTCCACTTT
TRBJ1-2 - TRBD1 TRBV7-2 CASSTDRGRYTF TGTGCCAGCAGCACGGACAGGGGGCGATACACCTTC
TRBJ2-7 - - TRBV6-1 CASSEVPGTYEQYF TGTGCCAGCAGTGAAGTACCGGGAACCTACGAGCAGTACTTC
TRBJ2-7 - - TRBV18 CASSATPGGYYEQYF TGTGCCAGCTCCGCCACCCCGGGGGGCTACTACGAGCAGTACTTC
TRBJ2-7 - - TRBV6-5 CASSRTSSYEQYF TGTGCCAGCAGCAGGACAAGCTCCTACGAGCAGTACTTC
TRBJ1-4 - TRBD1 TRBV29-1 CSVEGTGSEKLFF TGCAGCGTTGAAGGGACAGGGTCCGAAAAACTGTTTTTT
TRBJ1-3 - - TRBV2 CASSAFPGQNSGNTIYF TGTGCCAGCAGCGCCTTCCCGGGACAAAACTCTGGAAACACCATATATTTT
TRBJ2-7 - TRBD1 TRBV7-8 CASSQPKRDRVTYEQYF TGTGCCAGCAGCCAGCCCAAAAGGGACAGGGTGACCTACGAGCAGTACTTC
TRBJ1-2 - - TRBV6-1 CASSEAQGSYGYTF TGTGCCAGCAGTGAAGCACAGGGCTCCTATGGCTACACCTTC
TRBJ2-1 few TRBD2 TRBV4-1 CASSQPGVAGAEQFF TGCGCCAGCAGCCAACCCGGAGTAGCGGGGGCTGAGCAGTTCTTC
TRBJ2-1 - - TRBV7-2 CASSFERAYNEQFF TGTGCCAGCAGCTTCGAGAGGGCCTACAATGAGCAGTTCTTC
TRBJ1-2 - - TRBV15 CATSRDGQGAGYGYTF TGTGCCACCAGCAGAGATGGGCAGGGAGCGGGCTATGGCTACACCTTC